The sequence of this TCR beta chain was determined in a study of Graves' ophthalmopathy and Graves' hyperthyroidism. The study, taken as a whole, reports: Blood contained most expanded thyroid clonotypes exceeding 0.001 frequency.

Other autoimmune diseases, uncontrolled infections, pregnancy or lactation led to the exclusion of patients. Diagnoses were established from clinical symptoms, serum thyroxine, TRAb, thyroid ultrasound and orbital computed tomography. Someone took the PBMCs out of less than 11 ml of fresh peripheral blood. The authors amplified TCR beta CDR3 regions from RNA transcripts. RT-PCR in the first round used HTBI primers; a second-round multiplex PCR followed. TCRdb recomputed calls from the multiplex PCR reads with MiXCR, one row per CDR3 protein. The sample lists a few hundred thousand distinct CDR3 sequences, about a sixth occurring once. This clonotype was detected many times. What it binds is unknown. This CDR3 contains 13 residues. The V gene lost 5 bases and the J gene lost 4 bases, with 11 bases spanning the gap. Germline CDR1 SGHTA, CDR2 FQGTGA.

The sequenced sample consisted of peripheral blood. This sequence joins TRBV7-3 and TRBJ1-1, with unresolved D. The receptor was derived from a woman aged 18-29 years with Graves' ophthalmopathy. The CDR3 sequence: CASSEAWGTEAFF. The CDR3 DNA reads TGTGCCAGCAGCGAAGCTTGGGGCACTGAAGCTTTCTTT.